One and the same sample provided the 18 T cell receptor beta chains below, sequenced in a study of cytomegalovirus exposure and HLA in healthy donors (dated by TCRdb to 2017 to 2019). Preparation of the library involved the immunoSEQ multiplex PCR assay. For the multiplex PCR, a mixture combining 60 forward primers for TCR Vbeta segments and 13 reverse primers for TCR Jbeta segments was used. TCRdb's version of the immuneACCESS table is confined to in-frame rearrangements and falls short of the full clone set. An unresolved V gene accounts for under half of the shortfall where checked; the remainder is of unknown origin. The sample table lists about 200,000 clones, 87% of them with a count of one. The top ten constitute under 1.2% of the sample. Sequenced: PBMCs. These receptor sequences come from a boy aged 2-9 years in good health and CMV-seronegative.

As to this clone: One end of the junction fails to match germline, which may point to a read error. The V gene is TRBV7-9, the J gene TRBJ1-1; D is perhaps TRBD1 (6 bases). Germline assignment: CDR1 SEHNR and CDR2 FQNEAQ (reference sequence). The CDR3 extends over 15 amino acids. In DNA form, the CDR3 reads TGTTCCAGCAGCTCTATGACAGGCTGGAACACTGAAGCTTTCTTT. This sequence encodes CSSSSMTGWNTEAFF.

This clone was counted a single time. V and J are TRBV10-3 and TRBJ2-6; 9 nucleotides agree with TRBD1. The germline gives CDR1 ENHRY, CDR2 SYGVKD. Trimming took 6 bases from V and 4 from J; bases not matched to a gene: 10. The CDR3 consists of 17 residues. The CDR3 DNA reads as TGTGCCATCAGCGAGGGACAGGGATACTCCGGGGCCAACGTCCTGACTTTC. Its translation is CAISEGQGYSGANVLTF.

The chain carries TRBV5-1 and TRBJ1-1; D not resolved. CDR3 length equals 12 residues. Germline values: CDR1 SGHRS, CDR2 YFSETQ. The V and J ends lost 7 bases and 1 base respectively, with 8 bases between them. The CDR3 sequence: CASRRGNTEAFF. DNA of the CDR3: TGCGCCAGCCGACGGGGGAACACTGAAGCTTTCTTT.

The CDR3 sequence: CASFSTASTDTQYF. The CDR3 DNA is TGCGCCAGCTTCTCGACAGCGAGCACAGATACGCAGTATTTT. The chain combines TRBV5-1 with TRBJ2-3, with a tentative D call TRBD1 (5 bases). Germline V gene lookup returns CDR1 SGHRS and CDR2 YFSETQ. CDR3 length: 14 residues. Between the trimmed V and J ends, which lost 7 bases and 0 bases, there was a span of 12 bases.

The chain recombines TRBV6-1 with TRBJ2-3, with D maybe TRBD1 (6 bases). V was cut by 1 base and J by 2 bases, with 10 bases left in between. CDR1 and CDR2 from the germline V gene are MNHNS and SASEGT. This CDR3 is 15 amino acids long. In DNA form, the CDR3 reads TGTGCCAGCAGTGAAGGCAGGGGATACACAGATACGCAGTATTTT. The encoded protein is CASSEGRGYTDTQYF.

The chain employs TRBV10-3 and TRBJ1-2, with 8 bases matching TRBD1. Germline V gene data show CDR1 as ENHRY and CDR2 as SYGVKD. CDR3 length: 15 residues. Trimming took 3 bases from V and 4 from J; bases not matched to a gene: 7. CDR3: CAISDKGTGGYGYTF. The CDR3 DNA reads as TGTGCCATCAGTGATAAGGGCACAGGGGGCTATGGCTACACCTTC.

This chain connects TRBV5-1 to TRBJ2-7; D uncertain. V was trimmed by 1 base and J by 6 bases, leaving 8 bases between them. CDR1 and CDR2 from the germline V gene are SGHRS and YFSETQ. The CDR3 is 12 amino acids. The CDR3 DNA is TGCGCCAGCAGCTTGTCGACGGGCGAGCAGTACTTC. It translates to CASSLSTGEQYF.

The chain combines TRBV6-4 with TRBJ2-3; 12 bases map to TRBD2. Germline V gene lookup returns CDR1 MRHNA and CDR2 SNTAGT. V lost 4 bases to trimming and J lost 4 bases; unmatched junction nucleotides: 3. The CDR3 consists of 15 residues. DNA for the CDR3: TGTGCCAGCAGTGCTAGCGGGGGGGGCCCAGATACGCAGTATTTT. This gives the protein CASSASGGGPDTQYF.

This chain joins TRBV19 and TRBJ1-5; 8 bases map to TRBD1. The germline V gene has CDR1 LNHDA and CDR2 SQIVND (reference sequence). J was trimmed by 2 bases and V by 5 bases; bases with no gene match: 14. The CDR3 contains 18 residues. CDR3 residues: CASSSRTGLGRGNQPQHF. The CDR3 DNA reads as TGTGCCAGTAGTTCACGGACAGGGTTAGGGAGGGGCAATCAGCCCCAGCATTTT.

The chain combines TRBV7-2 with TRBJ2-1, with 9 nucleotides matching TRBD2. CDR3 length equals 16 residues. V lost 2 bases, J lost 0 bases, and 2 bases stayed unmatched. Per germline, CDR1 SGHTA and CDR2 FQGNSA. The CDR3 DNA reads TGTGCCAGCAGCTTAATAGCGGGGGACTCCTACAATGAGCAGTTCTTC. The encoded protein is CASSLIAGDSYNEQFF. Based on the CDR3 plus reference TRBV7-2 and TRBJ2-1, the full variable domain is GAGVSQSPSNKVTEKGKDVELRCDPISGHTALYWYRQSLGQGLEFLIYFQGNSAPDKSGLPSDRFSAERTGGSVSTLTIQRTQQEDSAVYLCASSLIAGDSYNEQFFGPGTRLTVL.

The chain joins TRBV19 to TRBJ1-6; D may be TRBD1 (6 bases). Germline loops: CDR1 LNHDA, CDR2 SQIVND (reference sequence). V was trimmed by 5 bases and J by 8 bases, leaving 10 bases between them. The CDR3 spans 13 residues. CDR3 loop: CASSVYRDSPLHF. CDR3 DNA: TGTGCCAGTAGTGTCTACAGGGATTCACCCCTCCACTTT.

The genes are TRBV29-1 and TRBJ2-7, with TRBD1 matching over 7 bases. Germline V gene lookup returns CDR1 SQVTM and CDR2 ANQGSEA. This CDR3 comprises 13 residues. The trim removed 5 bases at V and 0 bases at J, leaving 4 bases unmatched. The CDR3 sequence: CSVFRDSSYEQYF. Written as DNA, the CDR3 is TGCAGCGTTTTCCGGGACAGCTCCTACGAGCAGTACTTC.

The chain couples TRBV6-5 to TRBJ1-2; D is ambiguous. Germline V lookup: CDR1 MNHEY, CDR2 SVGAGI. The CDR3 runs 15 residues. Trimming removed 6 bases at V and 0 bases at J, with 14 bases between. CDR3 region: CASSPSSGANYGYTF. In nucleotides, the CDR3 is TGTGCCAGCAGCCCCTCGAGCGGGGCTAACTATGGCTACACCTTC.

CDR3 nucleotide sequence: TGCGCCAGCAGCCAAGAAGACAGGTATGGATACGAGCAGTACTTC. It is translated as CASSQEDRYGYEQYF. The chain employs TRBV4-1 and TRBJ2-7, with D possibly TRBD1 on 6 matching bases. Germline CDR1 reads MGHRA; CDR2 reads YSYEKL. The CDR3 extends over 15 amino acids. V was cut by 0 bases and J by 4 bases, with 13 bases left in between.

The chain is built from TRBV28 and TRBJ2-1; tentatively, D is TRBD1 (5 bases). The CDR3 has 11 amino acids. V dropped 7 bases and J dropped 7 bases, with 8 bases sitting between them. The germline V gene encodes CDR1 MDHEN and CDR2 SYDVKM. CDR3 DNA: TGTGCCAGCAACAGGTTGAATGAGCAGTTCTTC. Translation: CASNRLNEQFF.

The gene calls are TRBV5-1 and TRBJ2-7; D remains unclear. There are 15 residues in the CDR3. Germline V CDR1 and CDR2: SGHRS, YFSETQ. V was pared by 0 bases and J by 1 base, with 11 bases between. CDR3 nucleotide sequence: TGCGCCAGCAGCTTGGCCCCAGGTAGATCCTACGAGCAGTACTTC. This sequence encodes CASSLAPGRSYEQYF.

Here the CDR3 reads CASSLAVGGEDTQYF. The DNA for the CDR3 is TGCGCCAGCAGCTTGGCGGTTGGGGGCGAAGATACGCAGTATTTT. The chain couples TRBV5-1 to TRBJ2-3; D is possibly TRBD1 (6 bases). The germline V and J ends were trimmed by 0 bases and 5 bases, with 13 bases remaining between them. The V gene's germline CDR1 is SGHRS and CDR2 YFSETQ. This CDR3 is 15 amino acids long.

The rearrangement uses TRBV28 and TRBJ1-1; D gene ambiguous. The ends were cut back, 3 bases at V and 6 bases at J, with 8 bases in the middle. The V gene's germline CDR1 is MDHEN and CDR2 SYDVKM. The CDR3 is 12 amino acids. In DNA, the CDR3 is TGTGCCAGCAGTTTGTGGGAGGCTGAAGCTTTCTTT. Its protein product is CASSLWEAEAFF.